This T cell receptor (beta chain) was retrieved from a study of T-cell reconstitution after alpha-beta-depleted transplantation in children. Preparation of the TCRbeta library used unique molecular identifiers. Each CDR3 protein is one row after TCRdb ran MiXCR on the PCR reads. The sample consists of more than 200,000 distinct CDR3 sequences, roughly 23% of them appearing once. The CDR3 runs to 12 residues. Trimming took off 3 bases at V and 6 bases at J, with 12 bases between the two ends. Germline lookup yields CDR1 DFQATT and CDR2 SNEGSKA (reference sequence). Study-level points and caveats: By one year post-transplant, T-cell counts and diversity largely arose from T cells that were newly produced.

For this clonotype: Antigen unknown.

V gene TRBV20-1 combines with J gene TRBJ2-7, with D possibly matching TRBD2 (6 bases). The TCR sequence derives from a girl aged 2-9 years with Fanconi anemia, due to receive a stem cell transplant. The sequenced sample was PBMCs, obtained before TCRalphabeta/CD19-depleted stem cell transplant. The CDR3 DNA is TGCAGTGCTAGTGGCACTAGCTCCGAGCAGTACTTC. Residues: CSASGTSSEQYF.